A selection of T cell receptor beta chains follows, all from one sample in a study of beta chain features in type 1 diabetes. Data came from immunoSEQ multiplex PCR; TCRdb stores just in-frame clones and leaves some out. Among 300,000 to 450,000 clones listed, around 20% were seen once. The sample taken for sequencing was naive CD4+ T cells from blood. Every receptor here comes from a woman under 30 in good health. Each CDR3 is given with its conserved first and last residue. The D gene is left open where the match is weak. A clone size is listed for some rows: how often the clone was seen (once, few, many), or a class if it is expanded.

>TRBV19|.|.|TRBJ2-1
TGTGCCAGTAGTTTCCTTGTTGAGCAGTTCTTC
CASSFLVEQFF
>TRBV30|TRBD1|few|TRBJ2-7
TGTGCCTGGAGTGAAAGGGACAGGGCTGGTTACGAGCAGTACTTC
CAWSERDRAGYEQYF
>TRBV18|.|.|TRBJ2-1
TGTGCCAGCTCACACAGAGATCCGAAGTTCTTC
CASSHRDPKFF
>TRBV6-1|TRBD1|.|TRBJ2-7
TGTGCCAGCAGTGCGGCGGGGGACAGGGGTAGCTACGAGCAGTACTTC
CASSAAGDRGSYEQYF
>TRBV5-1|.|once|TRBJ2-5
TGCGCCAGCAGCGAGAACCAAGAGACCCAGTACTTC
CASSENQETQYF
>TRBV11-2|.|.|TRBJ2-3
TGTGCCAGCAGCTCGTCTAGCGTAACGCAGTATTTT
CASSSSSVTQYF
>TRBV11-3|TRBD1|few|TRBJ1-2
TGTGCCAGCAGCTTACACGGACAGGGGGAGGGCTACACCTTC
CASSLHGQGEGYTF
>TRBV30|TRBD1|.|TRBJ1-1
TGTGCCTGGATGCGGGACAGGGGCCTGAACACTGAAGCTTTCTTT
CAWMRDRGLNTEAFF
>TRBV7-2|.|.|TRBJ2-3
TGTGCCAGCAGCTCGGACTCAGATACGCAGTATTTT
CASSSDSDTQYF
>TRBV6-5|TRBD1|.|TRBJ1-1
TGTGCCAGCAGAATTACCCGGGACAGAGGCACTGAAGCTTTCTTT
CASRITRDRGTEAFF
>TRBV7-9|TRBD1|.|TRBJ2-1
TGTGCCAGCAGCTTGCGAGGACAGGTCGACAATGAGCAGTTCTTC
CASSLRGQVDNEQFF
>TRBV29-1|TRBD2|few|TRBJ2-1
TGCAGCGTTGAGGCCGGGACTAGCGGGGGGGGTGAGCAGTTCTTC
CSVEAGTSGGGEQFF
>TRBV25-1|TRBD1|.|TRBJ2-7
TGTGCCAGCCGCTCGACAGGGTCGGACGAGCAGTACTTC
CASRSTGSDEQYF
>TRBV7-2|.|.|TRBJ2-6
TGTGCCAGCAGCTTTACTGGGGCCAACGTCCTGACTTTC
CASSFTGANVLTF
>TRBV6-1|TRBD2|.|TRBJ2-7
TGTGCCATCAGCGGGAGGCCACCCTACGAGCAGTACTTC
CAISGRPPYEQYF
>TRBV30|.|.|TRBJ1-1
TGTGCCTGGAGTGTAACCAGGGGTGAAGCTTTCTTT
CAWSVTRGEAFF
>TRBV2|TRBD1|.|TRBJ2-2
TGTGCCAGCACCCCGACAGGGGCGAACACCGGGGAGCTGTTTTTT
CASTPTGANTGELFF
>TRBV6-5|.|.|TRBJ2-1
TGTGCCAGCAGTTACAGCGGCACTGCCACCTACAATGAGCAGTTCTTC
CASSYSGTATYNEQFF
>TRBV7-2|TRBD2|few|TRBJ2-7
TGTGCCAGCAGCCTAGCGGGGGGGCAGTACGAGCAGTACTTC
CASSLAGGQYEQYF
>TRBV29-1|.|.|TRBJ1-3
TGCAGCGTTGCCAGGGCGAGCTCTGGAAACACCATATATTTT
CSVARASSGNTIYF
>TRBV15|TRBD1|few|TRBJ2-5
TGTGCCACCAGCAGAGAGGCGGACAGGGGGAAGGAGACCCAGTACTTC
CATSREADRGKETQYF
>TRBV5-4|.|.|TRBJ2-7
TGTGCCAGCAGCTTGTTAGCGCAAAACTCCTACGAGCAGTACTTC
CASSLLAQNSYEQYF
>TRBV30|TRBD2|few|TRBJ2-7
TGTGCCTGGAGTAGCGGGGGGGCCGCCGAGCAGTACTTC
CAWSSGGAAEQYF
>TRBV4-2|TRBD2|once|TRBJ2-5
TGTGCCAGCAGCCAAGAAGGGACTAGCGTCTTTGAGACCCAGTACTTC
CASSQEGTSVFETQYF
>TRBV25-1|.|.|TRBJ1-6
TGTGCCAGCGGAGGGCCAACTTCACCCCTCCACTTT
CASGGPTSPLHF
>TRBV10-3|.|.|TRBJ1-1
TGTGCCATCAGTGAGTTAGAGCAGGGATGGAGAACTGAAGCTTTCTTT
CAISELEQGWRTEAFF
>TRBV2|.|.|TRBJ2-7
TGTGCCAGCAGGGACAGGGAGGGATCCTACGAGCAGTACTTC
CASRDREGSYEQYF
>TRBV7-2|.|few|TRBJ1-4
TGTGCCAGCAGCTTAGGCGGATTAACTAATGAAAAACTGTTTTTT
CASSLGGLTNEKLFF
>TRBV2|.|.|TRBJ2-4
TGTGCCAGCAGTCAATCAGTCAAAAACATTCAGTACTTC
CASSQSVKNIQYF
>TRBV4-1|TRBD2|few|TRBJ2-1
TGCGCCAGCAGCTCCCTTGTCGGGGGGAACAATGAGCAGTTCTTC
CASSSLVGGNNEQFF
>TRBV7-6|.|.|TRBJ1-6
TGTGCCAGCAGCTCCCTTGGCAAGACCCTCCACTTT
CASSSLGKTLHF
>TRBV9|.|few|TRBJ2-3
TGTGCCAGCAGCGGCGGTCAGACAGATACGCAGTATTTT
CASSGGQTDTQYF
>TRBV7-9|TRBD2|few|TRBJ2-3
TGTGCCAGCAGCTTAGGGACTAGCGGGGGCACAGATACGCAGTATTTT
CASSLGTSGGTDTQYF
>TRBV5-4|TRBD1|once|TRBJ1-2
TGTGCCAGCAGCCCGGGGGGGACAGGGATTTATGGCTACACCTTC
CASSPGGTGIYGYTF
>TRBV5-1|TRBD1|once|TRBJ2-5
TGCGCCAGCAGCCCCGACAGGGCGAGGGAGACCCAGTACTTC
CASSPDRARETQYF
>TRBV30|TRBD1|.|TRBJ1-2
TGTGCCTGGACCCCGGGACAGGGATATGGCTACACCTTC
CAWTPGQGYGYTF
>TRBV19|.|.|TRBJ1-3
TGTGCCAGTACCCGGGGGTCCGGAAACACCATATATTTT
CASTRGSGNTIYF
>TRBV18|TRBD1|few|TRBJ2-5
TGTGCCAGCTCACCAGGGACAGGGCTCCAAGAGACCCAGTACTTC
CASSPGTGLQETQYF
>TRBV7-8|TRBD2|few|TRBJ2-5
TGTGCCAGCAGCTCCCGGGAGGCGGAGACCCAGTACTTC
CASSSREAETQYF
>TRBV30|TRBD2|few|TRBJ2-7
TGTGCCTGGAGTGTAGGCGGGAGCCTCCACGAGCAGTACTTC
CAWSVGGSLHEQYF
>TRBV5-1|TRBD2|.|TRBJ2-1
TGCGCCAGCAGCTTGGTAAGCGGGAGGGCCGCGGTAGATGAGCAGTTCTTC
CASSLVSGRAAVDEQFF
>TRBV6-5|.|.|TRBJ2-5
TGTGCCACAACCCACCAGGGGGAGACCCAGTACTTC
CATTHQGETQYF
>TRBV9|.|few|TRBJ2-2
TGTGCCAGCAGCGGGCGGGACTCCTTTGGTGGCGGGGAGCTGTTTTTT
CASSGRDSFGGGELFF
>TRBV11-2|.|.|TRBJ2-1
TGTGCCAGCAGCTTCGTACAGCTTCGAGACAATGAGCAGTTCTTC
CASSFVQLRDNEQFF
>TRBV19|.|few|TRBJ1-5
TGTGCCAGTAGTACTACCGTGACAGCTCAGCCCCAGCATTTT
CASSTTVTAQPQHF
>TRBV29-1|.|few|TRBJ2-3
TGCAGCGTTAATACAGGGAGCACAGATACGCAGTATTTT
CSVNTGSTDTQYF
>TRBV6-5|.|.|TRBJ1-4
TGTGCCAGCAGGGAGACAGCAACTAATGAAAAACTGTTTTTT
CASRETATNEKLFF
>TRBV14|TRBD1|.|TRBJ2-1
TGTGCCAGCAGCAGGGACAGGTACAATGAGCAGTTCTTC
CASSRDRYNEQFF
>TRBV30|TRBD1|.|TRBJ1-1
TGTGCCTGGGACAGGGTGAACACTGAAGCTTTCTTT
CAWDRVNTEAFF
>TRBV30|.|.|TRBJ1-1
TGTGCCTGGATGGGGGGGATTGCCACTGAGGCTTTCTTT
CAWMGGIATEAFF
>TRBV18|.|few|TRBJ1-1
TGTGCCAGCTCACCGGCGGGGGGCACTGAAGCTTTCTTT
CASSPAGGTEAFF
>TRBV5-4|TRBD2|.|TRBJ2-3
TGTGCCAGCAGCGGGGGACTAGCGGGAGTTACAGATACGCAGTATTTT
CASSGGLAGVTDTQYF
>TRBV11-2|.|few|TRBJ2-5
TGTGCCAGCAGCCCTGAGGGGAGGCGGACCCAGTACTTC
CASSPEGRRTQYF
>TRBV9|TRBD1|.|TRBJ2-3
TGTGCCAGCAGCGGGCAGGGGGCAGATACGCAGTATTTT
CASSGQGADTQYF
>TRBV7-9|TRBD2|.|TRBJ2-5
TGTGCCAGCAGCCGTCTAGCGGGGGGACAAGAGACCCAGTACTTC
CASSRLAGGQETQYF
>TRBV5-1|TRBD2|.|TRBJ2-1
TGCGCCAGCGGGACTAGCGGGTTAAGCTCCTACAATGAGCAGTTCTTC
CASGTSGLSSYNEQFF
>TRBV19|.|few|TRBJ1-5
TGTGCCAGTAGTACAGGCCAGGGGTATCAGCCCCAGCATTTT
CASSTGQGYQPQHF
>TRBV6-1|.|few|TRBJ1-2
TGTGCCAGCAGTGACCGGGGCTATGGCTACACCTTC
CASSDRGYGYTF
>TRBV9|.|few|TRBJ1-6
TGTGCCAGCAGCGTAGAAGTCTCCACCTCTCGGCCCCTCCACTTT
CASSVEVSTSRPLHF
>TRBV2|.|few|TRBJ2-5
TGTGCCAGCAGTTACCAGGGGCAAGAGACCCAGTACTTC
CASSYQGQETQYF